These 30 T cell receptor beta chains were all obtained from the same sample, sequenced in a study of OX40 agonist ivuxolimab in advanced cancers. The assay was immunoSEQ multiplex PCR, and TCRdb's table has in-frame clones only and misses some. The table records tens of thousands of clones, approximately 80% of them present only once. This sample comprised CD4+ or CD8+ T cells sorted from blood, obtained in a trial of the OX40 agonist ivuxolimab. The receptors originated from an adult with an advanced solid tumor such as melanoma, head and neck, liver or kidney cancer.

The CDR3 here is CASSRTVDTEAFF. For the CDR3, the DNA is TGTGCCAGCAGTCGGACAGTTGACACTGAAGCTTTCTTT. The V and J genes are TRBV6-1 and TRBJ1-1, with a possible D match to TRBD1 (6 bases). The CDR3 runs 13 residues. The germline V gene has CDR1 MNHNS and CDR2 SASEGT. Between the trimmed V and J ends, which lost 5 bases and 3 bases, there was a span of 10 bases.

The J gene is TRBJ2-5, the V gene TRBV28, with D possibly TRBD2 on 5 matching bases. The end of the DNA is better explained by TRBJ2-7, so the J call may be wrong. Germline V gene sequence: CDR1 MDHEN, CDR2 SYDVKM. There are 12 residues in the CDR3. CDR3: CASSLLDYEQYF. In DNA, the CDR3 is TGTGCCAGCAGTCTACTAGACTACGAGCAGTACTTC.

CDR3 sequence reads: CASTSLRDKNSPLHF. For the CDR3, the DNA is TGTGCCAGCACCTCCCTCCGGGACAAAAATTCACCCCTCCACTTT. This rearrangement joins TRBV6-5 to TRBJ1-6; tentative D call: TRBD1 (6 bases). The V gene lost 7 bases and the J gene lost 7 bases, with 17 bases spanning the gap. Germline V CDR1 and CDR2: MNHEY, SVGAGI. This CDR3 has 15 amino acids.

The rearrangement joins TRBV2 to TRBJ2-7; D assignment may be TRBD1 or TRBD2 (5 bases each). The CDR3 spans 11 residues. Per germline, CDR1 SNHLY and CDR2 FYNNEI. Trimming pared 1 base from V and 12 bases from J, leaving 10 bases between. CDR3 DNA sequence: TGTGCCAGCAGTGAAGTCAGGGACCTGTACTTC. Protein sequence: CASSEVRDLYF.

The chain recombines TRBV27 with TRBJ2-3, with unresolved D. Per the germline V gene, CDR1 is MNHEY and CDR2 is SMNVEV (reference sequence). The CDR3 consists of 13 residues. V was shortened by 2 bases and J by 1 base, with 4 bases between the two germline ends. Written as DNA, the CDR3 is TGTGCCAGCAGTTTAAGGCGCACAGATACGCAGTATTTT. Its translation: CASSLRRTDTQYF.

The chain is built from TRBV7-6 and TRBJ2-1; the D is unclear. The CDR3 extends over 15 amino acids. Trimming took off 5 bases at V and 8 bases at J, with 19 bases between the two ends. Germline V CDR1 and CDR2: SGHVS, FNYEAQ. The CDR3, as DNA: TGTGCCAGCAGCCGCTCACTTACCCCAAGGGATGAGCAGTTCTTC. Translated: CASSRSLTPRDEQFF.

V gene TRBV7-3 combines with J gene TRBJ2-2, with D perhaps given as TRBD1 or TRBD2 (5 bases each). CDR1 SGHTA and CDR2 FQGTGA come from the germline V gene. V gave up 5 bases and J gave up 0 bases, with 13 bases separating them. CDR3 length equals 16 residues. CDR3 coding DNA: TGTGCCAGCAGCCCCCGGGGACGGACGAACACCGGGGAGCTGTTTTTT. Translated, it gives CASSPRGRTNTGELFF.

The chain links TRBV19 to TRBJ2-1, with D uncertain. V lost 4 bases and J lost 8, with 21 bases in between. The CDR3 extends over 16 amino acids. Germline CDR1 reads LNHDA; CDR2 reads SQIVND (reference sequence). The CDR3 reads CASSTPDLSQADEQFF. The CDR3 DNA sequence: TGTGCCAGTAGTACCCCGGACCTTTCGCAGGCGGATGAGCAGTTCTTC.

The chain joins TRBV10-3 to TRBJ1-4; a possible D gene is TRBD1 (5 bases). Germline assignment: CDR1 ENHRY and CDR2 SYGVKD. The length of the CDR3 is 15 residues. V shed 6 bases and J shed 4 bases, with 15 bases lying between them. CDR3 loop: CAIRAGLGGNEKLFF. CDR3 nucleotide sequence: TGTGCCATCAGAGCAGGGCTTGGGGGTAATGAAAAACTGTTTTTT.

This clone showed up just once. J is TRBJ2-5 and V is TRBV5-4; 8 nucleotides agree with TRBD2. Germline V lookup: CDR1 SGHNT, CDR2 YYREEE (reference sequence). With 0 bases clipped from V and 3 bases from J, the junction kept 1 base outside the gene matches. The CDR3 extends over 14 amino acids. The CDR3 DNA is TGTGCCAGCAGCTTGGTACTAGCGGAAGAGACCCAGTACTTC. Translated, it gives CASSLVLAEETQYF.

The CDR3 DNA is TGTGCCTGGGAGGAGGGGAGCGGGTATAATTCACCCCTCCACTTT. Its protein is CAWEEGSGYNSPLHF. The chain recombines TRBV30 with TRBJ1-6; possibly TRBD1 for D (5 bases). CDR3 size: 15 residues. Trimming removed 5 bases at V and 4 bases at J, with 15 bases between. Germline V gene data show CDR1 as GTSNPN and CDR2 as SVGIG (reference sequence).

The chain has TRBV28 and TRBJ2-7; D might be TRBD1 (5 bases). The CDR3 has 13 amino acids. Trimming left V 6 bases short and J 6 bases short, with 15 bases between. Germline-derived CDR1 and CDR2 are MDHEN and SYDVKM. CDR3 amino acids: CASRTQGFREQYF. The CDR3 coding sequence is TGTGCCAGCAGAACCCAGGGTTTCCGCGAGCAGTACTTC.

The genes are TRBV9 and TRBJ2-7; 8 nucleotides line up with TRBD2. Trimming cost V 2 bases and J 2 bases; bases outside gene matches: 3. This CDR3 comprises 14 residues. CDR1 is SGDLS and CDR2 is YYNGEE in the germline V gene. The DNA of the CDR3 is TGTGCCAGCAGCGTCGGGACTAGTCCCTACGAGCAGTACTTC. Translated, it gives CASSVGTSPYEQYF.

The chain carries TRBV7-9 and TRBJ1-2; no definite D call. The germline V gene encodes CDR1 SEHNR and CDR2 FQNEAQ (reference sequence). This CDR3 is 14 amino acids long. V was shortened by 0 bases and J by 7 bases, with 12 bases between the two germline ends. CDR3 nucleotides: TGTGCCAGCAGCTTAGCAGGAATAATGGGTGGCTACACCTTC. Protein sequence: CASSLAGIMGGYTF.

This sequence joins TRBV11-2 and TRBJ2-7, with 11 bases aligning to TRBD2. This CDR3 has 15 residues. From germline, CDR1 is SGHAT and CDR2 FQNNGV. V lost 5 bases and J lost 2; bases outside the gene matches: 5. CDR3 bases: TGTGCCAGCAGCCCCCGACTAGCGGGGACCTACGAGCAGTACTTC. It codes for CASSPRLAGTYEQYF.

This clone was counted a single time. The chain couples TRBV9 to TRBJ2-7; TRBD2 matches 9 bases. Germline CDR1 and CDR2: SGDLS and YYNGEE. Germline trimming cut 1 base from V and 2 bases from J; bases unmatched to any gene: 7. The CDR3 covers 16 residues. The CDR3 protein is CASSVNTSGFTYEQYF. Here the CDR3 DNA reads TGTGCCAGCAGCGTAAATACTAGCGGGTTTACCTACGAGCAGTACTTC.

V gene TRBV6-1 combines with J gene TRBJ1-2, with D possibly TRBD1 on 6 matching bases. V lost 7 bases and J 6 bases, leaving 21 bases between the germline ends. CDR3 length: 15 residues. Per germline, CDR1 MNHNS and CDR2 SASEGT. CDR3 in DNA: TGTGCCAGCACCTTATCGGCGGGGGCGCAAAATGGCTACACCTTC. Translated: CASTLSAGAQNGYTF.

This rearrangement joins TRBV15 to TRBJ1-5; TRBD1 aligns across 7 bases. The germline V gene has CDR1 LNHNV and CDR2 YYDKDF (reference sequence). The ends lost 2 bases at V and 5 bases at J; junction bases unmatched: 12. This CDR3 comprises 17 residues. The CDR3 DNA is TGTGCCACCAGCAGAACCAAGACAGGGATCGATGATCAGCCCCAGCATTTT. It specifies CATSRTKTGIDDQPQHF.

The V call is TRBV2, the J call TRBJ1-5; unclear D gene. The CDR3 is made up of 12 amino acids. Germline V CDR1 and CDR2: SNHLY, FYNNEI. Trimming removed 4 bases from V and 7 bases from J, with 8 bases in between. The CDR3 loop is CASSGVGQPQHF. CDR3 sequence (DNA): TGTGCCAGCAGTGGTGTAGGACAGCCCCAGCATTTT.

The J gene is TRBJ1-5, the V gene TRBV28, with 7 bases matching TRBD1. Germline loops: CDR1 MDHEN, CDR2 SYDVKM. There are 16 residues in the CDR3. J was trimmed by 0 bases and V by 5 bases; bases with no gene match: 7. The CDR3 sequence: CASSQGGEGSNQPQHF. Written as DNA, the CDR3 is TGTGCCAGCAGTCAGGGGGGGGAGGGTAGCAATCAGCCCCAGCATTTT.

The chain joins TRBV21-1 to TRBJ2-3; TRBD2 is the table's D call, not checked against the DNA. TRBV21-1 has pseudogene status. CDR3 length: 18 amino acids. The CDR3 nucleotides read TGTGCCAGCAGCCCTCCGAAAGGGGCTAGCGGGAGCCGGAATACGCAGTATTTT. Amino acids: CASSPPKGASGSRNTQYF.

This rearrangement joins TRBV7-8 to TRBJ2-7; no definite D call. Germline CDR1 and CDR2: SGHVS and FQNEAQ. V lost 5 bases to trimming and J lost 6 bases, with 8 bases between them. The CDR3 sequence is 11 residues long. The CDR3 protein is CASSPGLEQYF. The CDR3 DNA reads TGTGCCAGCAGCCCGGGCCTCGAGCAGTACTTC.

This rearrangement joins TRBV9 to TRBJ1-6, with no clear D. This CDR3 is built from 12 residues. Per germline, CDR1 SGDLS and CDR2 YYNGEE. With 3 bases removed from V and 10 bases from J, the gap between germline ends came to 8 bases. Here the CDR3 reads CASSALGSPLHF. In nucleotides, the CDR3 is TGTGCCAGCAGCGCACTAGGGTCACCCCTCCACTTT.

The rearrangement joins TRBV6-1 to TRBJ1-4; no reliable D call. Germline values: CDR1 MNHNS, CDR2 SASEGT. The CDR3 consists of 15 residues. V shed 7 bases and J shed 1 base, with 13 bases lying between them. This chain's CDR3 is CASTQRLGTNEKLFF. The DNA for the CDR3 is TGTGCCAGCACTCAAAGGTTGGGAACTAATGAAAAACTGTTTTTT.

A remark on this clone: Germline is not matched at one junction end, which may reflect a read error. The chain is built from TRBV7-7 and TRBJ2-1; 8 bases align to TRBD2. This CDR3 is built from 15 residues. Germline CDR1 SSHAT, CDR2 FNYEAQ (reference sequence). DNA for the CDR3: TGTGCTAGCAGTGCGGGGGGAGGGGCTTACAATGAGCAGTTCTTC. Its protein is CASSAGGGAYNEQFF.

The V call is TRBV25-1, the J call TRBJ1-3; no clear D. Germline V gene sequence: CDR1 MGHDK, CDR2 SYGVNS. V shed 3 bases and J shed 2 bases, with 14 bases lying between them. The CDR3 consists of 16 residues. The CDR3 is CASSEFRGGPGNTIYF. The CDR3 DNA is TGTGCCAGCAGTGAGTTTCGGGGAGGGCCTGGAAACACCATATATTTT.

The chain carries TRBV27 and TRBJ1-2; TRBD1 agrees at 11 bases. The V segment lost 5 bases and the J segment 8 bases; nucleotides outside the gene matches: 10. In germline, CDR1 is MNHEY, CDR2 SMNVEV (reference sequence). There are 15 residues in the CDR3. DNA for the CDR3: TGTGCCAGCAGTGCGCCGGGACAGGGGGAAGAAGGCTACACCTTC. It translates to CASSAPGQGEEGYTF.

This chain uses TRBV9 with TRBJ1-3, with D hard to call. The CDR3 has 14 amino acids. Trimming cost V 3 bases and J 1 base, with 8 bases left between them. Per the germline V gene, CDR1 is SGDLS and CDR2 is YYNGEE. The DNA of the CDR3 is TGTGCCAGCAGCGGACCCCAGTCTGGAAACACCATATATTTT. It is translated as CASSGPQSGNTIYF. The entire variable domain, with the rest obtained from reference TRBV9 and TRBJ1-3, is as follows: DSGVTQTPKHLITATGQRVTLRCSPRSGDLSVYWYQQSLDQGLQFLIQYYNGEERAKGNILERFSAQQFPDLHSELNLSSLELGDSALYFCASSGPQSGNTIYFGEGSWLTVV.

J is TRBJ1-2 and V is TRBV5-5, with TRBD1 matching 7 bases. Germline V gene lookup returns CDR1 SGHKS and CDR2 YYEKEE (reference sequence). The V and J ends lost 5 bases and 7 bases, in that order; junction bases with no gene match: 11. This CDR3 region has 14 residues. CDR3 coding DNA: TGTGCCAGCAGACGACAGGGCCTTAACCGTGGCTACACCTTC. Its protein product is CASRRQGLNRGYTF.

The V gene is TRBV5-1, the J gene TRBJ1-4, with a weak D call TRBD1 (5 bases). CDR3 length: 14 residues. CDR1 SGHRS and CDR2 YFSETQ come from the germline V gene. Trimming removed 0 bases at V and 8 bases at J, with 11 bases between. The CDR3 spells CASSLEQDREKLFF. CDR3 bases: TGCGCCAGCAGCTTGGAACAGGATCGGGAAAAACTGTTTTTT.